These T cell receptor beta chains were read from a single sample in a study of blood T cell repertoires in COVID-19. Sequenced by immunoSEQ multiplex PCR; TCRdb stores in-frame clones only, minus some. The table shows roughly 380,000 clones, with about 91% occurring only once. Sequencing was done on a sample of peripheral blood. These receptors originate from a woman between 35 and 50 years old with COVID-19, enrolled during active disease. Both conserved end residues are part of each CDR3. The order of the fields is CDR3 protein, V gene, J gene.

CDR3 protein: CASSLGQGVGTEAFF; V gene: TRBV7-2; J gene: TRBJ1-1
CDR3 protein: CSVVGGAYEQYF; V gene: TRBV29-1; J gene: TRBJ2-7
CDR3 protein: CATSDNGQLYGYTF; V gene: TRBV24-1; J gene: TRBJ1-2
CDR3 protein: CASSELGGFDGYTF; V gene: TRBV6-1; J gene: TRBJ1-2
CDR3 protein: CASIDSGGSGNTIYF; V gene: TRBV19; J gene: TRBJ1-3
CDR3 protein: CASSPTGYNQPQHF; V gene: TRBV28; J gene: TRBJ1-5
CDR3 protein: CSVETRDRGSAFF; V gene: TRBV29-1; J gene: TRBJ1-1
CDR3 protein: CAIRGGGGGVSPLHF; V gene: TRBV28; J gene: TRBJ1-6
CDR3 protein: CASSPGPPGQNYGYTF; V gene: TRBV5-4; J gene: TRBJ1-2
CDR3 protein: CASSFRGNSPLHF; V gene: TRBV28; J gene: TRBJ1-6
CDR3 protein: CASSPVTLSNQPQHF; V gene: TRBV28; J gene: TRBJ1-5
CDR3 protein: CASSPWDRVLGEQFF; V gene: TRBV18; J gene: TRBJ2-1
CDR3 protein: CASSDRLGGEQFF; V gene: TRBV25-1; J gene: TRBJ2-1
CDR3 protein: CASSKRGVQWEGSYEQYF; V gene: TRBV19; J gene: TRBJ2-7
CDR3 protein: CASGVRGLSTGELFF; V gene: TRBV6-5; J gene: TRBJ2-2
CDR3 protein: CASSLLDRGFYGYTF; V gene: TRBV7-2; J gene: TRBJ1-2
CDR3 protein: CASSRTQGVFEAFF; V gene: TRBV4-1; J gene: TRBJ1-1
CDR3 protein: CATSEASAGELFF; V gene: TRBV24-1; J gene: TRBJ2-2
CDR3 protein: CASSHRGGGYGYTF; V gene: TRBV7-2; J gene: TRBJ1-2
CDR3 protein: CASSPRPTSWGSYEQYF; V gene: TRBV5-6; J gene: TRBJ2-7
CDR3 protein: CASSPPPVNYGYTF; V gene: TRBV18; J gene: TRBJ1-2
CDR3 protein: CASSLSGRRYEQFF; V gene: TRBV11-2; J gene: TRBJ2-1
CDR3 protein: CASSEARSLGNQPQHF; V gene: TRBV6-1; J gene: TRBJ1-5
CDR3 protein: CASSFSLATGELFF; V gene: TRBV7-2; J gene: TRBJ2-2
CDR3 protein: CAGRGRVNTEAFF; V gene: TRBV7-2; J gene: TRBJ1-1
CDR3 protein: CASSENRGQAGELFF; V gene: TRBV6-4; J gene: TRBJ2-2
CDR3 protein: CASSEGLGDEQFF; V gene: TRBV9; J gene: TRBJ2-1
CDR3 protein: CASSLRTGDGYTF; V gene: TRBV7-9; J gene: TRBJ1-2
CDR3 protein: CASSILQEGNQPQHF; V gene: TRBV19; J gene: TRBJ1-5
CDR3 protein: CASSTTSSTGELFF; V gene: TRBV5-4; J gene: TRBJ2-2
CDR3 protein: CASSLSVSYNSPLHF; V gene: TRBV27; J gene: TRBJ1-6
CDR3 protein: CAIRGALDNEKLFF; V gene: TRBV10-3; J gene: TRBJ1-4
CDR3 protein: CASSLGQGDNSPLHF; V gene: TRBV18; J gene: TRBJ1-6
CDR3 protein: CASSSRVGGLYGYTF; V gene: TRBV18; J gene: TRBJ1-2
CDR3 protein: CASSFVEGRGNTGELFF; V gene: TRBV6-2/TRBV6-3; J gene: TRBJ2-2
CDR3 protein: CATSDMGLAGLNEQFF; V gene: TRBV24-1; J gene: TRBJ2-1
CDR3 protein: CSVGRQGATYEQYF; V gene: TRBV29-1; J gene: TRBJ2-7
CDR3 protein: CASSYGSERSPLHF; V gene: TRBV6-2/TRBV6-3; J gene: TRBJ1-6
CDR3 protein: CASSYWDSRDTQYF; V gene: TRBV6-5; J gene: TRBJ2-3
CDR3 protein: CASSSTGPEGEAFF; V gene: TRBV7-3; J gene: TRBJ1-1
CDR3 protein: CASSQGRGFNNEQFF; V gene: TRBV4-3; J gene: TRBJ2-1
CDR3 protein: CASSQGTGNNSPLHF; V gene: TRBV14; J gene: TRBJ1-6
CDR3 protein: CATSRVPGTISYEQYF; V gene: TRBV15; J gene: TRBJ2-7
CDR3 protein: CASSVGSQGRGNEQFF; V gene: TRBV2; J gene: TRBJ2-1
CDR3 protein: CASSERGQGGGYTF; V gene: TRBV2; J gene: TRBJ1-2
CDR3 protein: CASSYSRTGSGNTIYF; V gene: TRBV6-5; J gene: TRBJ1-3
CDR3 protein: CASSLRVEQYF; V gene: TRBV5-8; J gene: TRBJ2-7
CDR3 protein: CASSFGPDRAPEAFF; V gene: TRBV5-1; J gene: TRBJ1-1
CDR3 protein: CAWSVGRPSSGNTIYF; V gene: TRBV30; J gene: TRBJ1-3